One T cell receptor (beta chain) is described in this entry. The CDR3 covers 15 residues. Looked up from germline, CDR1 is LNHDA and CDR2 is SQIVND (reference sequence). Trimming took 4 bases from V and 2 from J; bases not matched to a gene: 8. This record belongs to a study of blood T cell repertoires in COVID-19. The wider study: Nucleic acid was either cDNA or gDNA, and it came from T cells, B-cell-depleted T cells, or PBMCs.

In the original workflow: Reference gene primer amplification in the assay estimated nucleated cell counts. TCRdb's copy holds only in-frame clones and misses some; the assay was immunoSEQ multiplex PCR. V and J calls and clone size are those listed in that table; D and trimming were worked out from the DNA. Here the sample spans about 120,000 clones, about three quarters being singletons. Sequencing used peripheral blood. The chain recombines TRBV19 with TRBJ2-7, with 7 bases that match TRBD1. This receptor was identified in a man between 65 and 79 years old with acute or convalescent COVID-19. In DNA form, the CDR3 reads TGTGCCAGTAGTAGGGGACAGAATACCGCCTACGAGCAGTACTTC. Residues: CASSRGQNTAYEQYF.